This T cell receptor (beta chain) is drawn from a study of blood T cells in healthy people across ages. Through a sample-barcoded 5' primer and a J-beta primer mix, a second PCR was run for roughly 6 to 12 cycles. TCRdb re-analysed the 5' RACE reads in MiXCR, keeping a single row per CDR3 protein. The top ten clones hold around a fifth of a sample with about a million distinct CDR3 sequences, roughly 50% of them seen once. Findings and limits, study-wide: Those diversity estimates obtained from one million T cells were thought to be underestimates. The CMV status of each donor remained undetermined, and this could have confounded shifts in expanded clonotypes. Per million T cells, the diversity of TCR beta decreased roughly linearly as age advanced.

As concerns this clonotype: Its antigen remains unknown.

The TCR sequence derives from an older woman in good health. Material for sequencing was blood.

Here the CDR3 reads CSVLDRGRTGANVLTF. As DNA, the CDR3 is TGCAGCGTTTTAGACAGGGGTCGAACTGGGGCCAACGTCCTGACTTTC. The rearrangement uses TRBV29-1 and TRBJ2-6; 8 bases are shared with TRBD1. From germline, CDR1 is SQVTM and CDR2 ANQGSEA. This CDR3 is 16 amino acids long. The V gene end was trimmed by 5 bases and the J gene end by 2 bases; junction bases not matched to a gene: 8.